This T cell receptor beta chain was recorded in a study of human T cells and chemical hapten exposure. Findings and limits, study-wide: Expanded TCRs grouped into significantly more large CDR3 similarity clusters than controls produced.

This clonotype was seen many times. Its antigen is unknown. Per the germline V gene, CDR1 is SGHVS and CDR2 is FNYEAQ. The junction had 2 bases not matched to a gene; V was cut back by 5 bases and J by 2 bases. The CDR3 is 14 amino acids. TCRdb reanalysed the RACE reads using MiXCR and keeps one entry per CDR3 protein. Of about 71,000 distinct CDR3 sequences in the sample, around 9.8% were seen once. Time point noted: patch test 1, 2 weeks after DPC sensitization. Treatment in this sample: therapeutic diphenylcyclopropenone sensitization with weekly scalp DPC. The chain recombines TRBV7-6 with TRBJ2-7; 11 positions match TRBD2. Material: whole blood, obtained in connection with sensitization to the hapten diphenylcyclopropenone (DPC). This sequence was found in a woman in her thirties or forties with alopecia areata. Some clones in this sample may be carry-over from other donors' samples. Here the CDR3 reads CASSLSGGAYEQYF. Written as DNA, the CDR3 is TGTGCCAGCAGCCTTAGCGGGGGGGCCTACGAGCAGTACTTC.